This TCR beta chain was recorded in a study of CD8 T cells in ankylosing spondylitis. Study-wide results and caveats: A number of the motif variants had already been described in reactive arthritis synovial fluid and blood. Seemingly distinctive of ankylosing spondylitis blood was a TCR beta motif formed by eight highly homologous variants. Within peripheral blood, clones linked to disease were CD8+ and relatively rare. Reportedly, matched ankylosing spondylitis synovial fluid was significantly enriched for disease-linked clones.

Per germline, CDR1 MNHEY and CDR2 SMNVEV (reference sequence). V gave up 5 bases and J gave up 7 bases, with 9 bases separating them. The CDR3 runs 12 residues. One entry per CDR3 protein, called by TCRdb with MiXCR from the 5' RACE reads. The sample carries about 500,000 distinct CDR3 sequences, roughly 12% recorded once. In regard to this clonotype: The antigen remains unidentified.

The chain couples TRBV27 to TRBJ2-1; D gene uncertain. Sequencing input: blood, either unsorted or a sorted T cell fraction (not recorded which). The sequence derives from a male donor with ankylosing spondylitis. The CDR3 coding sequence is TGTGCCAGCAGTATTACAGAGAATGAGCAGTTCTTC. As protein: CASSITENEQFF.